This T cell receptor (beta chain) was sequenced in a study of CD8 T cells in Susac syndrome. After extraction with the RNeasy kit, about 0.45 to 1 ug of the RNA was reverse transcribed using random hexamers. In TCRdb, the immunoSEQ multiplex PCR reads were re-called with MiXCR into one record per CDR3 protein. This table has 180,000 or so distinct CDR3 sequences, roughly 96% appearing once. The CDR3 is 14 residues long. V shed 5 bases and J 4 bases; nucleotides not matched to a gene: 6. Germline V gene sequence: CDR1 DFQATT, CDR2 SNEGSKA (reference sequence). Sequencing of TCR beta was undertaken in CD8+ and CD4+ T cells derived from blood.

The sequence was obtained from a human donor with multiple sclerosis. The V and J genes are TRBV20-1 and TRBJ2-1; 9 nucleotides agree with TRBD2. The sample taken for sequencing was CD4+ T cells from PBMCs. The CDR3 is CSAPGLAEYNEQFF. The CDR3 DNA is TGCAGTGCTCCGGGACTAGCAGAATACAATGAGCAGTTCTTC.